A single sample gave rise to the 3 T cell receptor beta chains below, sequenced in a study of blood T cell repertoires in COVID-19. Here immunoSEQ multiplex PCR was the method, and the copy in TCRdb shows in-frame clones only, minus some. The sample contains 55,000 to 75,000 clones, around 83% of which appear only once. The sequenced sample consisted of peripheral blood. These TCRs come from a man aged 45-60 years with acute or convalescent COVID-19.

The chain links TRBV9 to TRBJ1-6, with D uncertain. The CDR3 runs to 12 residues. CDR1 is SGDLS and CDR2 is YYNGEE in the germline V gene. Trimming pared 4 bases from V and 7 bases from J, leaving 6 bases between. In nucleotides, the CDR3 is TGTGCCAGCAGCCCCAGGAATTCACCCCTCCACTTT. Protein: CASSPRNSPLHF.

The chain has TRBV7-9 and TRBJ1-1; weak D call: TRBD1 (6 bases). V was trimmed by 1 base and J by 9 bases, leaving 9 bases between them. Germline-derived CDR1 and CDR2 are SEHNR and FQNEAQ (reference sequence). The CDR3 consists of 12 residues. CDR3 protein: CASSLEDSKAFF. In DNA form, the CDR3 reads TGTGCCAGCAGCTTAGAGGACAGTAAAGCTTTCTTT.

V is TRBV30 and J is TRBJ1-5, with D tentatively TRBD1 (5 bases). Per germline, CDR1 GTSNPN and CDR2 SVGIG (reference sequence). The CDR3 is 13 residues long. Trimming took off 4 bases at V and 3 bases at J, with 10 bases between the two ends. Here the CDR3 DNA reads TGTGCCTGGACAGGGTCCCTCAATCAGCCCCAGCATTTT. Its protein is CAWTGSLNQPQHF.